This record concerns one T cell receptor beta chain sequence. This could be a read error, since a much larger clone is one nucleotide away. A read error is likely, as this CDR3 ends without the conserved phenylalanine or tryptophan. This sample was included in a study of molecular identifiers for immune sequencing clone quantification. TCRdb reprocessed the PCR reads via MiXCR and lists one record per CDR3 protein. This sample has 70,000 to 90,000 distinct CDR3 sequences; roughly a fifth occur once, and the top ten carry more than 1%. The CDR3 sequence is 12 residues long. V gave up 6 bases and J gave up 2 bases, with 9 bases separating them. Germline assignment: CDR1 SQVTM and CDR2 ANQGSEA.

The sequencing input was naive CD8+ T cells from blood, with Jurkat cell RNA spiked in. The subset: FACS-sorted CD8+CD4-CCR7+CD45RA+ naive T cells. This TCR derives from a human donor in good health. Some libraries in this study had Jurkat cell RNA spiked in. The chain recombines TRBV29-1 with TRBJ2-3; the D gene is possibly TRBD1 (5 bases). The CDR3 loop reads CSVRQITDTQYL. In nucleotides, the CDR3 is TGCAGCGTGCGACAGATCACAGATACGCAGTATCTT.